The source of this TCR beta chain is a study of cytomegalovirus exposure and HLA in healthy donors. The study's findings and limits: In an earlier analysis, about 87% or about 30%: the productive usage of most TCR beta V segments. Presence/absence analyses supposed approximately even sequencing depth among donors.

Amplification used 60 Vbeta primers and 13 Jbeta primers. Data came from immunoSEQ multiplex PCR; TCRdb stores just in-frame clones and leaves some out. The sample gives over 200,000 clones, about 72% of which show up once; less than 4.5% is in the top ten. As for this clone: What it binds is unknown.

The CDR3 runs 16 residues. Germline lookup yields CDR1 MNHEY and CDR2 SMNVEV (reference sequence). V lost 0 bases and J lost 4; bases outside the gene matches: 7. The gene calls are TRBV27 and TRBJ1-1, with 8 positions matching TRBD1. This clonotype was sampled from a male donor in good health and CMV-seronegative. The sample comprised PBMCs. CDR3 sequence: CASSLSRGLKGTEAFF. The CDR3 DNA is TGTGCCAGCAGTTTATCCAGGGGGCTAAAAGGCACTGAAGCTTTCTTT.